This T cell receptor beta chain stems from a study of control samples from healthy donors and cancer patients. The CDR3 has 13 residues. With V trimmed by 1 base and J by 7 bases, 3 bases remained unmatched. Germline-derived CDR1 and CDR2 are SGHVS and FQNEAQ. This clone was observed a few times. Clones were sequenced by immunoSEQ multiplex PCR, and TCRdb holds only the in-frame ones, with some missing. The sample carries tens of thousands of clones, about 85% recorded once. This sequence was found in a man aged 55 to 70 with head and neck cancer. Sequenced input: PBMCs. This chain uses TRBV7-8 with TRBJ2-7; 8 nucleotides agree with TRBD1. CDR3 sequence: CASSLGTGMEQYF. As DNA, the CDR3 is TGTGCCAGCAGCTTAGGGACAGGGATGGAGCAGTACTTC.